Presented here are 8 T cell receptor beta chains from one specimen sequenced in a study of T cell responses to AZD1222 COVID-19 vaccine. TCRdb's copy holds only in-frame clones and misses some; the assay was immunoSEQ multiplex PCR. This table has over 150,000 clones, 90% appearing once. The input for sequencing was peripheral blood, taken on day 0 of AZD1222 vaccination. The receptors were sampled from an adult in good health.

The chain employs TRBV5-1 and TRBJ2-5; 9 bases match TRBD1. V dropped 3 bases and J dropped 5; count of bases not matched to a gene: 8. CDR1 SGHRS and CDR2 YFSETQ come from the germline V gene. There are 15 residues in the CDR3. The DNA of the CDR3 is TGCGCCAGCAGCTCTGGGACAGGGAGTATGGAGACCCAGTACTTC. Amino acid sequence: CASSSGTGSMETQYF.

J is TRBJ1-2 and V is TRBV19; 10 nucleotides align to TRBD1. Germline V gene lookup returns CDR1 LNHDA and CDR2 SQIVND (reference sequence). CDR3 size: 14 residues. V was pared by 5 bases and J by 4 bases, with 4 bases of the junction left unmatched. The CDR3 nucleotides read TGTGCCAGTAGTTCTCGGACAGGGGGCTATGGCTACACCTTC. It is translated as CASSSRTGGYGYTF.

V usage is TRBV19 and J usage is TRBJ1-5; D is unresolved. Germline V gene sequence: CDR1 LNHDA, CDR2 SQIVND (reference sequence). V dropped 5 bases and J dropped 6 bases, with 5 bases sitting between them. This CDR3 is built from 11 residues. CDR3 coding DNA: TGTGCCAGTAGTTCCGGTCAGCCCCAGCATTTT. Protein sequence: CASSSGQPQHF.

The chain carries TRBV5-1 and TRBJ2-3; D possibly corresponds to TRBD2 (7 bases). Trimming left V 4 bases short and J 1 base short, with 13 bases between. CDR1 SGHRS and CDR2 YFSETQ come from the germline V gene. The CDR3 runs 15 residues. CDR3: CASSQGEGGTDTQYF. For the CDR3, the DNA is TGCGCCAGCAGCCAAGGGGAGGGGGGCACAGATACGCAGTATTTT.

The chain has TRBV7-7 and TRBJ2-7, with 13 positions matching TRBD2. The V segment lost 3 bases and the J segment 13 bases; nucleotides outside the gene matches: 6. CDR1 and CDR2 (germline): SSHAT, FNYEAQ (reference sequence). The length of the CDR3 is 13 residues. CDR3 coding DNA: TGTGCCAGCAGCTTCGGGACTAGCGGGGAAAAATACTTC. Translating gives CASSFGTSGEKYF.

This clone has just one count. The chain recombines TRBV19 with TRBJ1-5; possibly TRBD1 for D (6 bases). Trimming took 3 bases from V and 0 from J, leaving 9 bases between them. Looked up from germline, CDR1 is LNHDA and CDR2 is SQIVND (reference sequence). This CDR3 comprises 15 residues. Written as DNA, the CDR3 is TGTGCCAGTAGTATGACAGGAAATAGCAATCAGCCCCAGCATTTT. Its protein product is CASSMTGNSNQPQHF.

The rearrangement uses TRBV5-6 and TRBJ2-3, with 9 bases that match TRBD2. V dropped 0 bases and J dropped 7; count of bases not matched to a gene: 9. This CDR3 has 16 amino acids. Germline CDR1 is SGHDT and CDR2 is YYEEEE. In nucleotides, the CDR3 is TGTGCCAGCAGCTTGGATATAGCGGGGGAGGGGAATACGCAGTATTTT. It is translated as CASSLDIAGEGNTQYF. The whole variable domain, filled in from reference TRBV5-6 and TRBJ2-3, reads DAGVTQSPTHLIKTRGQQVTLRCSPKSGHDTVSWYQQALGQGPQFIFQYYEEEERQRGNFPDRFSGHQFPNYSSELNVNALLLGDSALYLCASSLDIAGEGNTQYFGPGTRLTVL.

This clone is labeled as medium-sized. The chain combines TRBV27 with TRBJ1-3, with TRBD1 as a possible D gene (5 bases). The CDR3 sequence is 16 residues long. Trimming cost V 3 bases and J 0 bases, with 12 bases left between them. CDR1 is MNHEY and CDR2 is SMNVEV in the germline V gene (reference sequence). The CDR3 nucleotides are TGTGCCAGCAGTTTGGGAGGGGATAACTCTGGAAACACCATATATTTT. Its protein is CASSLGGDNSGNTIYF.